This T cell receptor (beta chain) was identified in a study of beta chain features in type 1 diabetes. Expressed TCRB transcripts were sequenced after all isolated RNA was converted to cDNA. Here immunoSEQ multiplex PCR was the method, and the copy in TCRdb shows in-frame clones only, minus some. The repertoire has 230,000 or so clones, roughly 16% of them found once; the top ten carry approximately 0.087%. As for this clone: Its target is unknown.

CDR1 and CDR2 from the germline V gene are KGHSH and LQKENI. Trimming cost V 1 base and J 8 bases, with 9 bases left between them. The CDR3 length is 13 residues. Study conclusions and caveats: TCRB CDR3 length was moderately but significantly reduced in all four CD4+ subsets of Type 1 diabetes patients.

The gene calls are TRBV18 and TRBJ2-1; D call uncertain. The sequence was collected from a man aged 25 to 40 with type 1 diabetes. Sequencing was carried out using naive CD4+ T cells from blood. Written as DNA, the CDR3 is TGTGCCAGCTCACCACGGACCGTGGATGAGCAGTTCTTC. Translated: CASSPRTVDEQFF.